This T cell receptor beta chain was found in a study of T cells in Graves' hyperthyroidism and ophthalmopathy. Study-level findings and limits: Blood also carried most thyroid clonotypes expanded above 0.001. A 13 V-J signature model discriminated ophthalmopathy versus stable hyperthyroidism.

This clonotype was recorded a few times. No antigen is known for it. The TCR beta CDR3 regions underwent amplification using RNA transcripts as the source. HTBI primers were used for first-round RT-PCR of the TCR CDR3. TCRdb used MiXCR to reprocess the multiplex PCR reads, holding one entry per CDR3 protein. The sample lists approximately 510,000 distinct CDR3 sequences; around 43% were seen once. The V gene lost 5 bases and the J gene lost 7 bases, with 8 bases spanning the gap. The length of the CDR3 is 11 residues. Germline CDR1 and CDR2: DFQATT and SNEGSKA (reference sequence). This clonotype was sampled from an adult woman with Graves' disease, either hyperthyroidism or ophthalmopathy (not recorded which). V gene TRBV20-1 combines with J gene TRBJ1-4, with unresolved D. Sequenced: peripheral blood or thyroid tissue (not recorded which). The CDR3 DNA is TGCAGTGCTGGAAGGACTGAAAAACTGTTTTTT. Translating gives CSAGRTEKLFF.